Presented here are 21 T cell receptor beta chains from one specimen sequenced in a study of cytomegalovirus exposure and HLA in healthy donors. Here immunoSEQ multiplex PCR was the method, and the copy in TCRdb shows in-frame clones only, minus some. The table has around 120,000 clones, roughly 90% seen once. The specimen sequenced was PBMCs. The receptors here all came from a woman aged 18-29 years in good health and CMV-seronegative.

DNA for the CDR3: TGTGCCAGCAGCGTACCGGGACTGCGCACCTACGAGCAGTACTTC. It translates to CASSVPGLRTYEQYF. This chain links TRBV7-2 with TRBJ2-7; TRBD2 might be the D (6 bases). Germline values: CDR1 SGHTA, CDR2 FQGNSA. The CDR3 has 15 amino acids. Trimming left V 5 bases short and J 2 bases short, with 16 bases between.

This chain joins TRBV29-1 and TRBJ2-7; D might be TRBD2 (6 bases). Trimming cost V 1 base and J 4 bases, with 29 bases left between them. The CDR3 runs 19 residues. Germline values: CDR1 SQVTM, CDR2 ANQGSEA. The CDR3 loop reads CSVEGRRSVAGNSRYEQYF. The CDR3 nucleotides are TGCAGCGTTGAAGGTCGCAGGAGTGTGGCGGGGAACTCACGTTACGAGCAGTACTTC.

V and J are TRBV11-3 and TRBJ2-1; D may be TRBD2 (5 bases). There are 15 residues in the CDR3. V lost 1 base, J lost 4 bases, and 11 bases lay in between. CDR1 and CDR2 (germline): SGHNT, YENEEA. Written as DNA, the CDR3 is TGTGCCAGCAGCTTAGTCACTGGCGGGTACAATGAGCAGTTCTTC. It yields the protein CASSLVTGGYNEQFF.

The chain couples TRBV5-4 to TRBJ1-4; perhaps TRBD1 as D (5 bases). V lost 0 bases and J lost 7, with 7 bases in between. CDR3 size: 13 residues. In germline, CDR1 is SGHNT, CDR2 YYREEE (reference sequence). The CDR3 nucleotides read TGTGCCAGCAGCTTGGCTGACAGTGAAAAACTGTTTTTT. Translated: CASSLADSEKLFF.

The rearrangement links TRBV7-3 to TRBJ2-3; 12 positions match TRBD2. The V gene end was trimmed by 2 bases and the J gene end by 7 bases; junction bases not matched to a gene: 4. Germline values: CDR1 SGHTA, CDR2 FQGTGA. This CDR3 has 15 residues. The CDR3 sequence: CASSLASGGANTQYF. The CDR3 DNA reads TGTGCCAGCAGCTTAGCTAGCGGGGGGGCAAATACGCAGTATTTT.

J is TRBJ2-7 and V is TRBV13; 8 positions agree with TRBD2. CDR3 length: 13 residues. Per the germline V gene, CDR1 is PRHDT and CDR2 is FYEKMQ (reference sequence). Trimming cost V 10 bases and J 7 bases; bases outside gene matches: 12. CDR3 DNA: TGTGCCACGCAGGACGGGAGGGGCTTTGAGCAGTACTTC. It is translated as CATQDGRGFEQYF.

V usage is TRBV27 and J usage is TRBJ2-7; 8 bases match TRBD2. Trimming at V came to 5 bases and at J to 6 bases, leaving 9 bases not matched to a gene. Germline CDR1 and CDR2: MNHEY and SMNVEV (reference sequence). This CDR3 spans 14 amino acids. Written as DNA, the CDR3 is TGTGCCAGCAGTCCCCGAGCGGGAGTCGGCGAGCAGTACTTC. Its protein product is CASSPRAGVGEQYF.

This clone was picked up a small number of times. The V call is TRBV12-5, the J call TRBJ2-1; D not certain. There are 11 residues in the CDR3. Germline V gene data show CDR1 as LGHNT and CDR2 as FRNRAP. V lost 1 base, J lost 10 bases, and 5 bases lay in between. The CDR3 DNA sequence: TGTGCTAGTGGTTTGGAGACAGAGCAGTTCTTC. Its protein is CASGLETEQFF.

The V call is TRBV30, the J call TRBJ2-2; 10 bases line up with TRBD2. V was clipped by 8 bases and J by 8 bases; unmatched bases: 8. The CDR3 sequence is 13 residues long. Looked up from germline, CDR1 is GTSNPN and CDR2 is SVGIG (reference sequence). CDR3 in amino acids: CAHQRGGFGELFF. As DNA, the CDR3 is TGTGCCCATCAGCGGGGGGGCTTTGGGGAGCTGTTTTTT.

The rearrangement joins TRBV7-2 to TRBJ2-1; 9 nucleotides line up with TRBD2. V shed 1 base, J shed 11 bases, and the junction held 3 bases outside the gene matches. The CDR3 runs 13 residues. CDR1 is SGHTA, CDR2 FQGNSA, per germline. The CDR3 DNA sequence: TGTGCCAGCAGCTTAGGTCCTAGCGGGAAGCAGTTCTTC. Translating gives CASSLGPSGKQFF.

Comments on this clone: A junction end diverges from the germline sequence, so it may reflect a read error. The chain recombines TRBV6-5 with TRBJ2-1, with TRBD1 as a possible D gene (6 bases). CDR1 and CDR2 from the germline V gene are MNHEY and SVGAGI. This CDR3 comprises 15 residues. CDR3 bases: TGTGCCAGCACCATAGACAGGAGGTCCTACAATGGGCAGTTCTTC. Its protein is CASTIDRRSYNGQFF.

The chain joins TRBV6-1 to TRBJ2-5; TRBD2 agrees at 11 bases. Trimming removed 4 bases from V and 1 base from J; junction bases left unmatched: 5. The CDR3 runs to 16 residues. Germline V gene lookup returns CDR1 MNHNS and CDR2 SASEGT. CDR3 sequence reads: CASSVSSGGSQETQYF. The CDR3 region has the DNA TGTGCCAGCAGTGTATCTAGCGGGGGGTCCCAAGAGACCCAGTACTTC.

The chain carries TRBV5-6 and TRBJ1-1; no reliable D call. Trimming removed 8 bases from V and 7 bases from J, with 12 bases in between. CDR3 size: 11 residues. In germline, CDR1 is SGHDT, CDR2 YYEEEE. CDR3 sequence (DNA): TGTGCCAGTACCAGTGGTAATGAAGCTTTCTTT. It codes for CASTSGNEAFF.

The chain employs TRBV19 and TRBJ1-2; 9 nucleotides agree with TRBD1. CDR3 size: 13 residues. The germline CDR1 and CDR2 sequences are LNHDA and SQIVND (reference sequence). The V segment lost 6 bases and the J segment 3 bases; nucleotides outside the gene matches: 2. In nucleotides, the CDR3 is TGTGCCAGTAGCAGGGACAGGGACTATGGCTACACCTTC. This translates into CASSRDRDYGYTF.

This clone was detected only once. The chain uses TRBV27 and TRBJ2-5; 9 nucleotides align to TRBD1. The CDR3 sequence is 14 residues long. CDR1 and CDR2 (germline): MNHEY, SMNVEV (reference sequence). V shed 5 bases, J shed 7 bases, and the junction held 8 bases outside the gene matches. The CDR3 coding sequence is TGTGCCAGCAGTGAAACAGGGGGCCGCGGGACCCAGTACTTC. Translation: CASSETGGRGTQYF.

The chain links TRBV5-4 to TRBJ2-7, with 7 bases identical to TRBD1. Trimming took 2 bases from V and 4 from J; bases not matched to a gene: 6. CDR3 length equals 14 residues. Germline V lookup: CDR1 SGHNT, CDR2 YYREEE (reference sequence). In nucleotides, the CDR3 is TGTGCCAGCAGCTTCCCCGGGACAGCTTACGAGCAGTACTTC. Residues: CASSFPGTAYEQYF.

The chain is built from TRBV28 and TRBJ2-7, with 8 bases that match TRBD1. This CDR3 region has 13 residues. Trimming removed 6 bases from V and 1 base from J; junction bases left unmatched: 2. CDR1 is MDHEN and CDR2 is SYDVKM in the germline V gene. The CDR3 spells CASRDRASYEQYF. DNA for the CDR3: TGTGCCAGCAGGGACAGGGCGTCCTACGAGCAGTACTTC.

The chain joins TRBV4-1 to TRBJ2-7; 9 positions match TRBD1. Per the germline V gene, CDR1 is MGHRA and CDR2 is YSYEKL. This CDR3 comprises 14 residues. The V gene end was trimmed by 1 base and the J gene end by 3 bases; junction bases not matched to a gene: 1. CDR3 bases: TGCGCCAGCAGCCAAGCGGGACAGGGCTACGAGCAGTACTTC. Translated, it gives CASSQAGQGYEQYF.

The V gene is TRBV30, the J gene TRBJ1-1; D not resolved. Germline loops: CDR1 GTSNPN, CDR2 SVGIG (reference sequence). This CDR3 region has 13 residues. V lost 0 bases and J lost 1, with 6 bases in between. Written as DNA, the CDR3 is TGTGCCTGGAGTGTTCAGGCGAACACTGAAGCTTTCTTT. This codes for CAWSVQANTEAFF.

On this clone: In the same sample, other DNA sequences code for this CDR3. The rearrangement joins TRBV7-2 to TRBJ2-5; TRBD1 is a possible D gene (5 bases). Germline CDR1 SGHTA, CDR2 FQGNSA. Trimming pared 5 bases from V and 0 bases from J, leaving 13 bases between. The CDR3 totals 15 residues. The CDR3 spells CASSPSRGNQETQYF. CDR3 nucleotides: TGTGCCAGCAGCCCAAGTAGGGGCAACCAAGAGACCCAGTACTTC.

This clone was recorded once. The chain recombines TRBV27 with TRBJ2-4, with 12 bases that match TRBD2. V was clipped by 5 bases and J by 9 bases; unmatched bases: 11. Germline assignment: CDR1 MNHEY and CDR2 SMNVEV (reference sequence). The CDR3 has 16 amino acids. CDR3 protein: CASSPSLTSGRAIQYF. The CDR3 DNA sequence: TGTGCCAGCAGTCCGTCTTTGACTAGCGGGAGAGCCATTCAGTACTTC.